This TCR beta chain was identified in a study of naive and memory T cell subsets. Study-wide results and caveats: Each distinct alpha or beta sequence counts as one clonotype. A few larger clonotypes appeared in naive repertoires, especially CD8, possibly memory cells re-expressing CD45RA.

Comment on this clonotype: Its target is not known.

CDR1 is SEHNR and CDR2 is FQNEAQ in the germline V gene (reference sequence). The CDR3 is 11 residues long. V was pared by 3 bases and J by 5 bases, with 4 bases between. Both TRBC1 and TRBC2 were covered by a beta constant-region primer of two equimolar oligonucleotides. Four rounds of PCR amplified the ligated cDNA using nested alpha and beta constant-region primers plus SP2. TCRdb processed the UMI-ligation and nested PCR reads anew with MiXCR; each CDR3 protein has one entry. In the table there are roughly 100,000 distinct CDR3 sequences, about 14% of which are singletons. After the first PCR, alpha and beta chain libraries were processed separately. CD4+ T cell IFNgamma after overnight CMV lysate exposure gave donor CMV status. After CD4 positive bead selection, the CD4-negative fraction gave CD8 T cells.

The chain recombines TRBV7-9 with TRBJ2-5; the D is unclear. This clonotype was sampled from a human donor in good health. Sequencing was performed on naive CD8+ T cells from blood. CDR3 protein: CASSFRETQYF. The CDR3 nucleotides read TGTGCCAGCAGCTTTCGTGAGACCCAGTACTTC.